The clone carrying this T cell receptor (beta chain) was seen repeatedly, ten times or more. Its specificity is not known. Germline lookup yields CDR1 DFQATT and CDR2 SNEGSKA (reference sequence). The V segment lost 0 bases and the J segment 3 bases; nucleotides outside the gene matches: 7. The CDR3 covers 15 residues. These data originate in a study of CD8+CD57+ T cells in acquired aplastic anemia. Study overall: Sorted CD4+ and CD8+ cells gave a mean 3.2 ug DNA, range 0.2 to 27.4 ug. General study results and limits: The CD8+ Simpson's diversity of patients and controls was not significantly different.

Genomic DNA, the template, was used for profiling of the TCR beta VDJ and CDR3. MiXCR, applied by TCRdb to the reads, yields one record per CDR3 protein. This table has about 200,000 distinct CDR3 sequences, more than 55% appearing once. CD8+CD57+ cell expansion had been shown by flow cytometry in patients chosen for sequencing. V gene TRBV20-1 combines with J gene TRBJ1-2, with 7 bases matching TRBD1. The receptor was derived from a human donor with aplastic anemia. What was sequenced was sorted CD4+, CD8+, or CD8+CD57+ T cells (not recorded which) from PBMCs. The CDR3: CSARDSGGGHYGYTF. In DNA form, the CDR3 reads TGCAGTGCTAGAGATAGCGGAGGGGGCCACTATGGCTACACCTTC.